Sequencing of this T cell receptor (beta chain) was carried out in a study of blood T cell repertoires in COVID-19. In the study overall: Specimens from acute and convalescent COVID-19 originated in the United States, Italy and Spain. T cells, B-cell-depleted T cells, or PBMCs supplied cDNA or gDNA.

Only in-frame clones appear in the TCRdb table, and some are missing; sequencing was by immunoSEQ multiplex PCR. The repertoire holds more than 75,000 clones, with around 85% as singletons. Germline CDR1 reads LGHNA; CDR2 reads YSLEER. Trimming took 0 bases from V and 4 from J; bases not matched to a gene: 10. CDR3 length: 18 residues. Sequenced sample: peripheral blood. The genes are TRBV4-3 and TRBJ2-1; 9 nucleotides match TRBD2. This TCR derives from a woman aged 70-85 years with acute or convalescent COVID-19. CDR3 protein: CASSQDGLAGLTYNEQFF. CDR3 coding DNA: TGCGCCAGCAGCCAAGATGGTCTAGCGGGACTTACGTACAATGAGCAGTTCTTC.